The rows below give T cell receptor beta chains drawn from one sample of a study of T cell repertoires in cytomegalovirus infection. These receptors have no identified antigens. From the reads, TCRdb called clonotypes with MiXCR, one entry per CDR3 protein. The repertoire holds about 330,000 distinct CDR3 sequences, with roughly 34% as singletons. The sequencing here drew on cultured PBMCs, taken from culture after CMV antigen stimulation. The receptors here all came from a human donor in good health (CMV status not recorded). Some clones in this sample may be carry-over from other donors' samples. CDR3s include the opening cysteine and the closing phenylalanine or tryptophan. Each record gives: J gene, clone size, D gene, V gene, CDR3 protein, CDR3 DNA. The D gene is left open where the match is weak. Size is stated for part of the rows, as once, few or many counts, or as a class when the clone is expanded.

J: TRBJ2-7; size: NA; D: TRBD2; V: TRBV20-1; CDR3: CSAVRRAGGYEQYF; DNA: TGCAGTGCCGTTAGGAGAGCGGGAGGCTACGAGCAGTACTTC
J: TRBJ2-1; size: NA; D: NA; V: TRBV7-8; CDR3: CASSLARDGAQFF; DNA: TGTGCCAGCAGCTTAGCGCGGGACGGAGCCCAGTTCTTC
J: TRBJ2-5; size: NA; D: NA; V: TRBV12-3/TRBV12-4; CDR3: CASSLGRDLRETQYF; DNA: TGTGCCAGCAGTTTAGGGCGGGACCTCCGGGAGACCCAGTACTTC
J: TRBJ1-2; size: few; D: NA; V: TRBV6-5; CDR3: CASSYILQGKDYGYTF; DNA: TGTGCCAGCAGTTACATTCTACAGGGAAAGGACTATGGCTACACCTTC
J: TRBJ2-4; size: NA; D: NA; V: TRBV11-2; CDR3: CASSDIPGKTLAKNIQYF; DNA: TGTGCCAGCAGCGATATACCCGGGAAGACCCTAGCCAAAAACATTCAGTACTTC
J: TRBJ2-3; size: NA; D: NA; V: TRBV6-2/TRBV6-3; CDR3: CASSYRLPDTQYF; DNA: TGTGCCAGCAGTTACCGACTGCCGGATACGCAGTATTTT
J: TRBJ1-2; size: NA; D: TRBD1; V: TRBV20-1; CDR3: CSASRSGQGRDGYTF; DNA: TGCAGTGCTAGTAGATCGGGACAGGGTAGAGATGGCTACACCTTC
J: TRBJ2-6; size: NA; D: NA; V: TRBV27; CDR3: CASSFAGIRSGANVLTF; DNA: TGTGCCAGCAGTTTTGCAGGGATCCGATCTGGGGCCAACGTCCTGACTTTC
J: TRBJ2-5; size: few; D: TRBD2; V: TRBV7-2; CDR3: CASSRTSGEETQYF; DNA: TGTGCCAGCAGCAGGACTAGCGGAGAAGAGACCCAGTACTTC
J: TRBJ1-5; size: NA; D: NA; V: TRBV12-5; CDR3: CASGFWQSNQPQHF; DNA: TGTGCTAGTGGTTTCTGGCAGTCGAATCAGCCCCAGCATTTT
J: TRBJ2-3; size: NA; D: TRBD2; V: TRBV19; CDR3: CASRLAKNTDTQYF; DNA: TGTGCCAGCCGACTAGCGAAAAACACAGATACGCAGTATTTT
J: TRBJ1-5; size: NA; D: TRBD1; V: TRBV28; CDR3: CASRPTGANQPQHF; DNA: TGTGCCAGCAGACCCACAGGGGCAAATCAGCCCCAGCATTTT
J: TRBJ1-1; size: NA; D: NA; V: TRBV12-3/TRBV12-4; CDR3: CASSLSWGSNTEAFF; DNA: TGTGCCAGCAGTTTAAGTTGGGGATCGAACACTGAAGCTTTCTTT
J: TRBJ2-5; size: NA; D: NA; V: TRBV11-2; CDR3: CASSRGVVTWGETQYF; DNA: TGTGCCAGCAGCCGGGGAGTTGTCACGTGGGGAGAGACCCAGTACTTC
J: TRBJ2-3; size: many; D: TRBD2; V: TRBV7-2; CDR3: CASSKPGLAGVTDTQYF; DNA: TGTGCCAGCAGCAAACCGGGACTAGCGGGAGTAACAGATACGCAGTATTTT
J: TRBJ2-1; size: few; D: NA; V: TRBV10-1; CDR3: CASSESSTAILYNEQFF; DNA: TGCGCCAGCAGTGAGAGTTCCACCGCAATTCTCTACAATGAGCAGTTCTTC
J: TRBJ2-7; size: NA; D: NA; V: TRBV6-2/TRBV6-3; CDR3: CASSYGGTVNYEQYF; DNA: TGTGCCAGCAGTTACGGAGGCACAGTGAATTACGAGCAGTACTTC
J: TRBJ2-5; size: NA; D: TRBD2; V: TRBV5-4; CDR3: CASSLASGYQETQYF; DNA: TGTGCCAGCAGCTTGGCTAGCGGGTACCAAGAGACCCAGTACTTC
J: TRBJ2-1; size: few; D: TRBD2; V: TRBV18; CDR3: CASSQRGISGSNEQFF; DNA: TGTGCCAGCTCACAGCGGGGGATTAGCGGGAGTAATGAGCAGTTCTTC
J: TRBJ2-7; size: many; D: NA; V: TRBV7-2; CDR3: CASRPWGGRYEQYF; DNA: TGTGCCAGCAGGCCCTGGGGAGGCCGCTACGAGCAGTACTTC
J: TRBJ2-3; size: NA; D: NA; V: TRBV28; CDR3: CASSPAGVTDTQYF; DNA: TGTGCCAGCAGTCCCGCGGGTGTTACAGATACGCAGTATTTT
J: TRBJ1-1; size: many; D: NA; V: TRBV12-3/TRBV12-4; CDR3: CASSFLGGNLNTEAFF; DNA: TGTGCCAGCAGTTTCCTAGGGGGGAACCTGAACACTGAAGCTTTCTTT
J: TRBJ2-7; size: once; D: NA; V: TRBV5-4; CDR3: CASSLLDRPYEQYF; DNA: TGTGCCAGCAGCTTGTTAGACAGGCCCTACGAGCAGTACTTC
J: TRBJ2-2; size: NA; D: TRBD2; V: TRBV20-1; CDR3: CSASGTRTGELFF; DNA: TGCAGTGCTTCCGGGACTAGGACCGGGGAGCTGTTTTTT
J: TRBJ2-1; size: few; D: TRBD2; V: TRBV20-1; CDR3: CSALEIPSGSSYNEQFF; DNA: TGCAGTGCCCTAGAAATACCTAGCGGGAGCTCCTACAATGAGCAGTTCTTC
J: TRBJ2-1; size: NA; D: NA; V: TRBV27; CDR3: CASGFAGRHNEQFF; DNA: TGTGCCAGCGGCTTCGCGGGACGCCACAATGAGCAGTTCTTC
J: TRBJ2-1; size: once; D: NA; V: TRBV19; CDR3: CASSIGLRRSSYNEQFF; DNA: TGTGCCAGTAGTATAGGCTTGCGGAGGAGCTCCTACAATGAGCAGTTCTTC
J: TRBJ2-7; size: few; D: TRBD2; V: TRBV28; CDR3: CASTLGLAYEQYF; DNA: TGTGCCAGCACTCTTGGACTAGCCTACGAGCAGTACTTC
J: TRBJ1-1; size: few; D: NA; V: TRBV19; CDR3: CASSMGDSLNTEAFF; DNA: TGTGCCAGTAGTATGGGCGACAGTCTGAACACTGAAGCTTTCTTT
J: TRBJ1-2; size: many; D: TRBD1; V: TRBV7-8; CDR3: CASSLGSRGQGNYGYTF; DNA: TGTGCCAGCAGCTTAGGATCTCGGGGACAGGGGAACTATGGCTACACCTTC
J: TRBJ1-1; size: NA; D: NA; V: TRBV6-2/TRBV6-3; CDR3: CASSPTSGTKAFF; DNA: TGTGCCAGCAGTCCAACCTCCGGGACTAAAGCTTTCTTT
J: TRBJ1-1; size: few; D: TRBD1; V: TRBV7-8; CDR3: CASSLTGTGGAMNTEAFF; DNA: TGTGCCAGCAGCCTAACTGGGACAGGGGGAGCCATGAACACTGAAGCTTTCTTT
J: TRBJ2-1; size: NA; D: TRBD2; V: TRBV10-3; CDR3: CAISEGAGGSYNEQFF; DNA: TGTGCCATCAGTGAAGGGGCGGGAGGTTCCTACAATGAGCAGTTCTTC
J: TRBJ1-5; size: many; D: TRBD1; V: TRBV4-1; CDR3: CASSQPTGSSQPQHF; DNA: TGCGCCAGCAGCCAACCGACAGGGAGTAGCCAGCCCCAGCATTTT
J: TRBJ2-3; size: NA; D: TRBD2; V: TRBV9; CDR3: CASSSTSGARTDTQYF; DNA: TGTGCCAGCAGTTCAACTAGCGGAGCCCGCACAGATACGCAGTATTTT
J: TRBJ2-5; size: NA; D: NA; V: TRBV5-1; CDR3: CASSSQKETQYF; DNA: TGCGCCAGCAGTTCACAAAAAGAGACCCAGTACTTC
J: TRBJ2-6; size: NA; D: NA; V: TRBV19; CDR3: CASSIVPGALGANVLTF; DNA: TGTGCCAGTAGTATAGTCCCAGGGGCGCTCGGGGCCAACGTCCTGACTTTC
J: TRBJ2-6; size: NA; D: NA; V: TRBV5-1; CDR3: CASSLDGQQLPSGANVLTF; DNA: TGCGCCAGCAGCTTGGATGGGCAGCAGCTCCCCTCTGGGGCCAACGTCCTGACTTTC
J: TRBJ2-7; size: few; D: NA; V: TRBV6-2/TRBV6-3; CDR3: CASRTAYEQYF; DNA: TGTGCCAGCAGGACCGCGTACGAGCAGTACTTC
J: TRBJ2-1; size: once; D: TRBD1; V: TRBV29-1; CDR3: CSVGQTYNEQFF; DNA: TGCAGCGTGGGACAGACCTACAATGAGCAGTTCTTC